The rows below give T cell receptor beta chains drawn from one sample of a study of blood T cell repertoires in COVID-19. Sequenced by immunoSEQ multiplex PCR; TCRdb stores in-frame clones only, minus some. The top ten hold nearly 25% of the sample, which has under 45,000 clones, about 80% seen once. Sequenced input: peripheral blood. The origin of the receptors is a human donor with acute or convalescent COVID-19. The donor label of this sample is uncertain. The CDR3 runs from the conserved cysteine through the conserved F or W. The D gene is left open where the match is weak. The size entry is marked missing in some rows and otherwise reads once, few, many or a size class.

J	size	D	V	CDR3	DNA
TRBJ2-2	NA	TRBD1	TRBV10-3	CAIRIQGATGELFF	TGTGCCATCAGAATCCAGGGGGCGACCGGGGAGCTGTTTTTT
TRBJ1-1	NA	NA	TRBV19	CASTLAKGRGTEAFF	TGTGCCAGTACCTTAGCGAAGGGGCGGGGGACTGAAGCTTTCTTT
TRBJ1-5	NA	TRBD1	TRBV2	CASTGTGGNQPQHF	TGTGCCAGCACCGGGACAGGGGGCAATCAGCCCCAGCATTTT
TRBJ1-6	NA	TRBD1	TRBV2	CASRDRGGSPLHF	TGTGCCAGCAGGGACAGGGGTGGATCACCCCTCCACTTT
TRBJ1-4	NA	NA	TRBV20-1	CSAGGNRGPQYNEKLFF	TGCAGTGCTGGTGGCAATAGGGGCCCTCAATATAATGAAAAACTGTTTTTT
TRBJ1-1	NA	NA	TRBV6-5	CASSSGNTEAFF	TGTGCCAGCAGTTCGGGGAACACTGAAGCTTTCTTT
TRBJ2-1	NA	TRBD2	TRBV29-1	CSVAFIAGGPNEQFF	TGCAGCGTGGCTTTTATAGCGGGAGGGCCGAATGAGCAGTTCTTC
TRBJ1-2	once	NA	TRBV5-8	CASRIQSPWRNYGYTF	TGTGCCAGCAGAATACAGAGCCCCTGGCGCAACTATGGCTACACCTTC
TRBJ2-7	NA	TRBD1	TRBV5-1	CASSSTGTGLVEQYF	TGCGCCAGCAGCTCTACCGGGACAGGGCTAGTCGAGCAGTACTTC
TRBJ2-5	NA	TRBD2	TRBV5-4	CASSLGGTSLETQYF	TGTGCCAGCAGCTTGGGGGGGACTAGCCTGGAGACCCAGTACTTC
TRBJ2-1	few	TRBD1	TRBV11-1	CASSAGQGLINEQFF	TGTGCCAGCAGCGCGGGACAGGGGTTGATAAATGAGCAGTTCTTC
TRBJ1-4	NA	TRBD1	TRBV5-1	CASKSRTGGNEKLFF	TGCGCCAGCAAGAGTCGGACAGGGGGGAATGAAAAACTGTTTTTT
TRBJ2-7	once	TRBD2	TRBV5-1	CASSLPGLGSYEQYF	TGCGCCAGCAGCTTACCGGGACTAGGCTCCTACGAGCAGTACTTC
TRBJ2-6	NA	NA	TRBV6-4	CASTRDSRSGANVLTF	TGTGCCAGCACACGGGACTCCCGCTCTGGGGCCAACGTCCTGACTTTC
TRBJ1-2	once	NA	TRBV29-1	CSVRGSYGYTF	TGCAGCGTTAGGGGTTCCTATGGCTACACCTTC
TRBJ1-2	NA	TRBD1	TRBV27	CASSLSPRQGLGSGYTF	TGTGCCAGCAGTTTATCACCTCGACAGGGCCTGGGAAGTGGCTACACCTTC
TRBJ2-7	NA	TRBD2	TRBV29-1	CSVGGIHEQYF	TGCAGCGTCGGGGGGATCCACGAGCAGTACTTC
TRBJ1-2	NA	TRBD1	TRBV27	CASSRQGMTGGYTF	TGTGCCAGCAGCCGACAGGGTATGACAGGTGGCTACACCTTC
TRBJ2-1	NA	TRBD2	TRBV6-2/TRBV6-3	CASSPLSGVPYNEQFF	TGTGCCAGCAGCCCCCTTAGCGGGGTTCCCTACAATGAGCAGTTCTTC
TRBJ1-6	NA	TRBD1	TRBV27	CASTGTGLVSPLHF	TGTGCCAGCACTGGGACAGGGCTCGTGTCACCCCTCCACTTT
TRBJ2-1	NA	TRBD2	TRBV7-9	CASSDTSGSSYNEQFF	TGTGCCAGCAGTGACACTAGCGGGAGCTCCTACAATGAGCAGTTCTTC
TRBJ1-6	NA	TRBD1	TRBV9	CASRDRTGSYNSPLHF	TGTGCCAGCCGGGATCGGACAGGGTCCTATAATTCACCCCTCCACTTT
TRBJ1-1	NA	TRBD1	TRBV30	CAWSTLGQGSTEAFF	TGTGCCTGGAGTACCCTGGGACAGGGTAGCACTGAAGCTTTCTTT
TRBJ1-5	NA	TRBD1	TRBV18	CASSQTGDNQPQHF	TGTGCCAGCTCCCAGACAGGGGATAATCAGCCCCAGCATTTT
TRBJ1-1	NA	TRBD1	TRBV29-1	CSVVPGQGGVTEAFF	TGCAGCGTCGTCCCGGGACAGGGAGGAGTTACTGAAGCTTTCTTT
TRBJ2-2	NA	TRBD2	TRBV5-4	CASSLGPAGGPDGELFF	TGTGCCAGCAGCCTAGGGCCAGCGGGGGGCCCCGACGGGGAGCTGTTTTTT
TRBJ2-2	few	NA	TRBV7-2	CASSRRGAGELFF	TGTGCCAGCAGCCGCAGGGGGGCCGGGGAGCTGTTTTTT
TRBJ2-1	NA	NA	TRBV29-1	CSVAPGLGFNEQFF	TGCAGCGTGGCTCCGGGACTGGGCTTTAATGAGCAGTTCTTC
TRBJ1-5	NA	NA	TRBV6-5	CASSRDRYSNQPQHF	TGTGCCAGCAGTCGAGACAGATATAGCAATCAGCCCCAGCATTTT
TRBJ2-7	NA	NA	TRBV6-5	CASTRAESYEQYF	TGTGCCAGCACTCGAGCGGAATCCTACGAGCAGTACTTC
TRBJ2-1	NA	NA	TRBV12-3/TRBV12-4	CASSLPPGTEQFF	TGTGCCAGCAGTTTACCCCCGGGAACTGAGCAGTTCTTC
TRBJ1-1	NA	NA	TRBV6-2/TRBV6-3	CASSLGSRTVNTEAFF	TGTGCCAGCAGTTTGGGGTCAAGGACAGTAAACACTGAAGCTTTCTTT
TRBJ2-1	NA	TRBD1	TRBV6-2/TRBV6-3	CASSYRIGTGGNNNEQFF	TGTGCCAGCAGTTACCGAATTGGGACAGGGGGCAACAACAATGAGCAGTTCTTC
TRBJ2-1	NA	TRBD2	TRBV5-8	CASRTSGLYNEQFF	TGTGCCAGCCGGACTAGCGGGCTATACAATGAGCAGTTCTTC
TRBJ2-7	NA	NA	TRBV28	CASSFPGEGIYEQYF	TGTGCCAGCAGTTTTCCAGGGGAGGGAATCTACGAGCAGTACTTC
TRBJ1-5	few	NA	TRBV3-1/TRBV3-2	CASSQDIAGQPQHF	TGTGCCAGCAGCCAAGATATAGCGGGTCAGCCCCAGCATTTT
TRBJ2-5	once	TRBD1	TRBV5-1	CASSLDTTGYQETQYF	TGCGCCAGCAGCTTGGACACGACAGGGTACCAAGAGACCCAGTACTTC
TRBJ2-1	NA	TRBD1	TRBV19	CASTMDRRSYNEQFF	TGTGCCAGTACCATGGACAGGAGGTCCTACAATGAGCAGTTCTTC
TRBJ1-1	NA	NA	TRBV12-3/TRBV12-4	CASSPQGPYEAFF	TGTGCCAGCAGTCCCCAGGGGCCTTATGAAGCTTTCTTT
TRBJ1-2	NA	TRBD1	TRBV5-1	CASSLGTGGVHYGYTF	TGCGCCAGCAGCTTGGGAACAGGGGGAGTGCACTATGGCTACACCTTC
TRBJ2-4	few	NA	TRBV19	CASSIGGGPDFDIQYF	TGTGCCAGTAGTATTGGTGGTGGGCCAGATTTTGACATTCAGTACTTC
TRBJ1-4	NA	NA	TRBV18	CASSPGQLNEKLFF	TGTGCCAGCTCACCGGGGCAGTTGAATGAAAAACTGTTTTTT
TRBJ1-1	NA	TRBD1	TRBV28	CASSPGGTGGVEAFF	TGTGCCAGCAGTCCGGGGGGGACAGGGGGCGTTGAAGCTTTCTTT
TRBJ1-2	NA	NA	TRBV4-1	CASSQGLRRSLLGYTF	TGCGCCAGCAGCCAAGGTCTACGGCGGAGTCTACTGGGCTACACCTTC
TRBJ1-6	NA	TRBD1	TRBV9	CASSSPGTGNSPLHF	TGTGCCAGCAGCTCCCCCGGGACAGGGAATTCACCCCTCCACTTT
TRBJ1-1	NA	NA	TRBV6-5	CASSLPGSHTEAFF	TGTGCCAGCAGTCTTCCCGGGTCCCACACTGAAGCTTTCTTT
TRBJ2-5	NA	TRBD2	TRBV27	CASSPRGGPVLQETQYF	TGTGCCAGCAGTCCCCGGGGGGGCCCGGTGCTGCAAGAGACCCAGTACTTC
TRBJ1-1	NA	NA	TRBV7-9	CASSLAGENTEAFF	TGTGCCAGCAGCTTAGCGGGAGAGAACACTGAAGCTTTCTTT
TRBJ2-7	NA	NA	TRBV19	CASSSRVGSYEQYF	TGTGCCAGTAGTTCCAGGGTAGGGTCCTACGAGCAGTACTTC
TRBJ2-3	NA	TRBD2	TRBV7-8	CASSARRPGTSGRPFKDTQYF	TGTGCCAGCAGCGCGAGGCGTCCCGGGACTAGCGGGAGACCTTTTAAAGATACGCAGTATTTT
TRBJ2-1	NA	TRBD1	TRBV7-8	CASSLSPDRDEQFF	TGTGCCAGCAGCCTTAGCCCGGACAGGGATGAGCAGTTCTTC
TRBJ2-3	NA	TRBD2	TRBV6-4	CASIWREQTDTQYF	TGTGCCAGCATCTGGCGGGAGCAAACAGATACGCAGTATTTT
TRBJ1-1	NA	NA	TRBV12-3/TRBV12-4	CASSLQVNTEAFF	TGTGCCAGCAGTTTACAGGTGAACACTGAAGCTTTCTTT
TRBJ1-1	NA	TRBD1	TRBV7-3	CASSSQGAWTEAFF	TGTGCCAGCAGCAGCCAGGGGGCTTGGACTGAAGCTTTCTTT